Given below is one TCR beta chain in context. V lost 8 bases and J lost 0; bases outside the gene matches: 6. The CDR3 totals 16 residues. Germline CDR1 and CDR2: SGHTA and FQGNSA. Clones were sequenced by immunoSEQ multiplex PCR, and TCRdb holds only the in-frame ones, with some missing. The repertoire holds about 72,000 clones, with approximately 90% as singletons. This record belongs to a study of blood T cell repertoires in COVID-19. At the level of the study: COVID-19 samples, acute and convalescent, were from the United States, Italy and Spain.

This TCR was recovered from a woman aged 55-75 years with active COVID-19. The sequencing sample was made of peripheral blood. The rearrangement links TRBV7-2 to TRBJ2-6, with 8 positions matching TRBD1. The CDR3 sequence: CASGGQDNSGANVLTF. For the CDR3, the DNA is TGTGCCAGCGGGGGACAGGATAACTCTGGGGCCAACGTCCTGACTTTC.